This TCR beta chain was recorded in a study of CD8 T cells in Susac syndrome. The junction had 3 bases not matched to a gene; V was cut back by 0 bases and J by 6 bases. This CDR3 has 15 amino acids. In germline, CDR1 is LNHNV, CDR2 YYDKDF (reference sequence). CD8+ and CD4+ T cells were negatively isolated; TEMRA cells were FACS-enriched. An input of about 0.45 to 1 ug of RNA was subjected to reverse transcription using random hexamers. Amplification of the TCR beta CDR3 was carried out by immunoSEQ multiplex PCR, which spanned a total of 54 Vbeta and 13 Jbeta segments. One entry per CDR3 protein, called by TCRdb with MiXCR from the immunoSEQ multiplex PCR reads. The sample holds more than 150,000 distinct CDR3 sequences, around 94% seen once.

This clonotype was obtained from a human donor in good health. The specimen was CD4+ T cells from PBMCs. The chain joins TRBV15 to TRBJ1-5; 9 bases are a match to TRBD1. CDR3 in amino acids: CATSRDTGGGQPQHF. The DNA of the CDR3 is TGTGCCACCAGCAGAGATACAGGGGGCGGTCAGCCCCAGCATTTT. Based on the CDR3 plus reference TRBV15 and TRBJ1-5, the full variable domain is DAMVIQNPRYQVTQFGKPVTLSCSQTLNHNVMYWYQQKSSQAPKLLFHYYDKDFNNEADTPDNFQSRRPNTSFCFLDIRSPGLGDTAMYLCATSRDTGGGQPQHFGDGTRLSIL.